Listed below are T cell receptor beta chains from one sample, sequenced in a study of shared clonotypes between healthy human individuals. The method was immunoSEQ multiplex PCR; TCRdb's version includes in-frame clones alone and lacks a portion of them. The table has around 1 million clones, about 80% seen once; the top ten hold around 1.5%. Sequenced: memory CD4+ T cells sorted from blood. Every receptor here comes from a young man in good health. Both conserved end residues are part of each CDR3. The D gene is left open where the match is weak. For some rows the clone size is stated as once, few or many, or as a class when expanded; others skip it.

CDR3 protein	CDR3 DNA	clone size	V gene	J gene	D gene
CASSRPGQGILEQYF	TGTGCCAGCAGCCGGCCGGGACAGGGTATCCTCGAGCAGTACTTC	NA	TRBV7-2	TRBJ2-7	TRBD1
CASSESRLAGETQYF	TGCGCCAGCAGTGAGTCGCGACTAGCGGGAGAGACCCAGTACTTC	NA	TRBV10-2	TRBJ2-5	TRBD2
CASTGQTSSGELFF	TGTGCCAGCACCGGACAGACAAGTAGCGGGGAGCTGTTTTTT	NA	TRBV9	TRBJ2-2	NA
CASSLRSGDEQYF	TGTGCCAGCAGCCTACGATCAGGAGACGAGCAGTACTTC	NA	TRBV7-2	TRBJ2-7	NA
CASSLGTGSPLHF	TGTGCCAGCAGCTTAGGGACAGGTTCACCCCTCCACTTT	NA	TRBV11-2	TRBJ1-6	TRBD1
CAKSPASQYVTMQYF	TGCGCCAAGTCCCCCGCCAGTCAATACGTAACGATGCAGTACTTC	NA	TRBV10-1	TRBJ2-7	NA
CASSQEPSTDTQYF	TGCGCCAGCAGCCAAGAGCCTAGCACAGATACGCAGTATTTT	once	TRBV4-3	TRBJ2-3	NA
CATSSPRGGSYEQYF	TGTGCCACCAGCAGTCCGCGGGGGGGGTCCTACGAGCAGTACTTC	NA	TRBV15	TRBJ2-7	TRBD2
CASSFREGGQPQHF	TGTGCCAGCAGCTTCAGGGAGGGCGGCCAGCCCCAGCATTTT	NA	TRBV5-6	TRBJ1-5	NA
CASSPSNTQYF	TGTGCCAGCTCACCATCAAATACGCAGTATTTT	NA	TRBV18	TRBJ2-3	NA
CASSEIREQFF	TGTGCCAGCAGTGAAATCCGCGAGCAGTTCTTC	NA	TRBV25-1	TRBJ2-1	NA
CATTGQQNQPQHF	TGTGCCACGACCGGACAGCAAAATCAGCCCCAGCATTTT	NA	TRBV6-1	TRBJ1-5	NA